The clone carrying this TCR beta chain has a handful of counts. Its antigen remains unknown. The investigators reverse transcribed all of the isolated RNA, so they sequenced expressed TCRB transcripts. Generated by immunoSEQ multiplex PCR, the TCRdb table keeps only in-frame clones and is missing some. The sample shows around 650,000 clones, 9.5% to 15% of them seen only once. The data originate from a study of beta chain features in type 1 diabetes. Notes on the study in general: Moderate yet significant TCRB CDR3 shortening was seen in Type 1 diabetes patients in all four CD4+ subsets.

This CDR3 spans 17 amino acids. Germline values: CDR1 LGHNA, CDR2 YNFKEQ. Trimming took 4 bases from V and 9 from J; bases not matched to a gene: 17. This sequence originates from a man between 25 and 39 years old with type 1 diabetes. The chain links TRBV4-2 to TRBJ1-5, with 8 bases identical to TRBD1. The sample consisted of naive CD4+ T cells from blood. CDR3 in amino acids: CASSPEGTGSRRRPQHF. The CDR3 bases are TGTGCCAGCAGCCCTGAGGGGACAGGCAGTCGGAGACGGCCCCAGCATTTT.